This TCR beta chain was obtained from a study of human T cells and chemical hapten exposure. Overall study context: TCR yields differed between samples (mainly from small differences in pooled library volume).

It was from unfractionated whole blood that total RNA was extracted. Germline loops: CDR1 ENHRY, CDR2 SYGVKD. The CDR3 totals 17 residues. Trimming removed 2 bases from V and 3 bases from J; junction bases left unmatched: 12. The study's library attached unique molecular identifiers to single cDNA molecules. MiXCR, run by TCRdb on the reads, gives a single entry per CDR3 protein. The repertoire has roughly 120,000 distinct CDR3 sequences, more than 8.5% of them found once; the top ten carry 1.4%. V gene TRBV10-3 combines with J gene TRBJ2-7; 8 nucleotides align to TRBD2. The specimen was whole blood. The sequence came from a human donor in good health. Some clones in this sample may be carry-over from other donors' samples. The CDR3 region has the DNA TGTGCCATCAGTGAGCCCGGGAAGGGACTAGAGGACTACGAGCAGTACTTC. Protein: CAISEPGKGLEDYEQYF.